This passage covers 15 T cell receptor beta chains from one sample sequenced in a study of T cell changes during pregnancy in multiple sclerosis. TCRdb keeps only in-frame clones here, not all; method: immunoSEQ multiplex PCR. This sample has about 68,000 clones, with about 91% found just once. The sequencing here drew on peripheral blood, taken in the second trimester of pregnancy. The receptors were gathered from a female donor in good health, enrolled as a control in a pregnancy study.

The chain joins TRBV5-1 to TRBJ2-2; tentatively, D is TRBD1 (5 bases). The germline gives CDR1 SGHRS, CDR2 YFSETQ. Trimming left V 5 bases short and J 5 bases short, with 13 bases between. This CDR3 has 14 residues. CDR3 DNA: TGCGCCAGCAGGCAGACAGTATCTACCGGGGAGCTGTTTTTT. Translation gives CASRQTVSTGELFF.

The chain is built from TRBV18 and TRBJ2-7; no clear D gene. CDR1 KGHSH and CDR2 LQKENI come from the germline V gene. Trimming shortened V by 3 bases and J by 6 bases, and 6 bases separated the two germline ends. The CDR3 contains 11 residues. The chain's CDR3 is CASSPGPEQYF. CDR3 bases: TGTGCCAGCTCACCCGGTCCCGAGCAGTACTTC.

The chain uses TRBV28 and TRBJ2-2; D not certain. Trimming pared 6 bases from V and 7 bases from J, leaving 9 bases between. CDR1 MDHEN and CDR2 SYDVKM come from the germline V gene. This CDR3 comprises 12 residues. As DNA, the CDR3 is TGTGCCAGCAGCCTCCGTTTCGGGGAGCTGTTTTTT. Translated: CASSLRFGELFF.

J is TRBJ2-1 and V is TRBV15; 11 positions match TRBD1. Germline V gene sequence: CDR1 LNHNV, CDR2 YYDKDF (reference sequence). There are 15 residues in the CDR3. After removal of 5 bases from V and 4 bases from J, the junction contained 4 bases not matched to a gene. CDR3 nucleotides: TGTGCCACCAGCCACGGACAGGGGGCTTACAATGAGCAGTTCTTC. Encoded protein: CATSHGQGAYNEQFF.

This clone was counted only a few times. The chain has TRBV9 and TRBJ1-3; D remains unclear. The CDR3 totals 12 residues. The V and J ends lost 6 bases and 0 bases respectively, with 4 bases between them. Germline CDR1 SGDLS, CDR2 YYNGEE. This chain's CDR3 is CASTLSGNTIYF. CDR3 DNA: TGTGCCAGCACCCTCTCTGGAAACACCATATATTTT.

This sequence joins TRBV6-1 and TRBJ2-1; D perhaps matches TRBD2 (5 bases). The CDR3 covers 14 residues. The germline V gene encodes CDR1 MNHNS and CDR2 SASEGT. The germline V and J ends were trimmed by 8 bases and 4 bases, with 15 bases remaining between them. DNA of the CDR3: TGTGCCAGCCGGGGTTTGGTTTTGTACAATGAGCAGTTCTTC. This codes for CASRGLVLYNEQFF.

In its sample, this clone was seen once. This chain connects TRBV29-1 to TRBJ1-2; 7 bases map to TRBD1. The trim removed 1 base at V and 0 bases at J, leaving 5 bases unmatched. The CDR3 loop spans 15 amino acids. Germline lookup yields CDR1 SQVTM and CDR2 ANQGSEA. The CDR3 spells CSVEAGTEANYGYTF. The DNA of the CDR3 is TGCAGCGTTGAAGCCGGGACAGAAGCTAACTATGGCTACACCTTC. Together with reference TRBV29-1 and TRBJ1-2, the CDR3 gives the full variable domain: SAVISQKPSRDICQRGTSLTIQCQVDSQVTMMFWYRQQPGQSLTLIATANQGSEATYESGFVIDKFPISRPNLTFSTLTVSNMSPEDSSIYLCSVEAGTEANYGYTFGSGTRLTVV.

The gene calls are TRBV30 and TRBJ2-1; 7 bases line up with TRBD2. The germline CDR1 and CDR2 sequences are GTSNPN and SVGIG (reference sequence). V shed 3 bases, J shed 1 base, and the junction held 9 bases outside the gene matches. This CDR3 has 16 amino acids. CDR3 nucleotides: TGTGCCTGGAGAGGGAGCCGGGACTATTCCTACAATGAGCAGTTCTTC. Translation gives CAWRGSRDYSYNEQFF.

The chain uses TRBV9 and TRBJ1-4; D perhaps matches TRBD1 (5 bases). Trimming left V 0 bases short and J 7 bases short, with 10 bases between. There are 14 residues in the CDR3. The germline CDR1 and CDR2 sequences are SGDLS and YYNGEE. CDR3 region: CASSVEGRAEKLFF. The CDR3, as DNA: TGTGCCAGCAGCGTAGAGGGCAGGGCTGAAAAACTGTTTTTT. Full variable domain (missing parts from reference TRBV9 and TRBJ1-4): DSGVTQTPKHLITATGQRVTLRCSPRSGDLSVYWYQQSLDQGLQFLIQYYNGEERAKGNILERFSAQQFPDLHSELNLSSLELGDSALYFCASSVEGRAEKLFFGSGTQLSVL.

This rearrangement joins TRBV28 to TRBJ2-5, with D perhaps matching TRBD1 (6 bases). Germline assignment: CDR1 MDHEN and CDR2 SYDVKM. V gave up 7 bases and J gave up 0 bases, with 15 bases separating them. The CDR3 runs 15 residues. The CDR3 bases are TGTGCCAGCAAAGGTCGGACAGCTTACCAAGAGACCCAGTACTTC. Translated, it gives CASKGRTAYQETQYF. The complete variable domain, with remaining parts taken from reference TRBV28 and TRBJ2-5, reads DVKVTQSSRYLVKRTGEKVFLECVQDMDHENMFWYRQDPGLGLRLIYFSYDVKMKEKGDIPEGYSVSREKKERFSLILESASTNQTSMYLCASKGRTAYQETQYFGPGTRLLVL.

In this sample, this clone turned up once. J is TRBJ1-5 and V is TRBV5-1; D remains ambiguous. The germline V and J ends were trimmed by 0 bases and 3 bases, with 4 bases remaining between them. Per germline, CDR1 SGHRS and CDR2 YFSETQ. The CDR3 has 13 residues. The CDR3 nucleotides are TGCGCCAGCAGCTTGGGTCACAATCAGCCCCAGCATTTT. Translation: CASSLGHNQPQHF.

The table lists this clone with a count of one. V and J are TRBV19 and TRBJ2-7; 7 bases line up with TRBD2. The CDR3 is made up of 15 amino acids. V lost 2 bases and J lost 2; bases outside the gene matches: 6. CDR1 and CDR2 from the germline V gene are LNHDA and SQIVND (reference sequence). The CDR3 nucleotides are TGTGCCAGTAGTATACGGGTCGGGAGGACCTACGAGCAGTACTTC. Translating gives CASSIRVGRTYEQYF.

Notes on this clone: The junction departs from germline at one end; a sequencing error may be responsible. This rearrangement joins TRBV5-1 to TRBJ1-3, with 8 bases that match TRBD1. Germline CDR1 SGHRS, CDR2 YFSETQ. The CDR3 is 16 residues long. CDR3 region: CASSSQGAGSGNTTYF. The CDR3 DNA reads as TGCGCCAGCAGCTCCCAGGGGGCAGGCTCTGGAAACACCACATATTTT.

J is TRBJ2-7 and V is TRBV28, with 8 nucleotides matching TRBD2. Germline CDR1 and CDR2: MDHEN and SYDVKM. V lost 5 bases to trimming and J lost 2 bases; unmatched junction nucleotides: 5. CDR3 length equals 14 residues. The CDR3 sequence: CASSPGTSPYEQYF. The CDR3 coding sequence is TGTGCCAGCAGTCCCGGGACTAGTCCCTACGAGCAGTACTTC.

The CDR3 DNA reads TGTGCCACCGCGGGGGCCCCGGAGGACACTGAAGCTTTCTTT. This codes for CATAGAPEDTEAFF. V and J are TRBV2 and TRBJ1-1; TRBD1 is a possible D gene (6 bases). Germline CDR1 SNHLY, CDR2 FYNNEI. The CDR3 covers 14 residues. V shed 10 bases and J shed 3 bases, with 18 bases lying between them.